The 14 T cell receptor beta chains presented below share a single source sample, sequenced in a study of cytomegalovirus exposure and HLA in healthy donors. With 60 Vbeta and 13 Jbeta primers, the PCR was carried out. Repertoires were generated with immunoSEQ multiplex PCR, while TCRdb's copy carries only in-frame clones and drops some. In the table there are under 250,000 clones, 70% to 80% of which are singletons. The sequenced sample was PBMCs. The receptors come from a woman younger than 45 in good health and CMV-seronegative.

The chain combines TRBV11-2 with TRBJ1-2, with D perhaps matching TRBD1 (5 bases). The CDR3 extends over 13 amino acids. Trimming stripped 0 bases from V and 4 bases from J, with 6 bases between. Per germline, CDR1 SGHAT and CDR2 FQNNGV. The CDR3 DNA is TGTGCCAGCAGCTTAGAGGGGGGCTATGGCTACACCTTC. Its protein is CASSLEGGYGYTF.

The gene calls are TRBV7-2 and TRBJ2-7, with a tentative D call TRBD2 (7 bases). The V end was cut by 2 bases, the J end by 4 bases, with 18 bases between. The CDR3 has 16 residues. The germline V gene has CDR1 SGHTA and CDR2 FQGNSA. CDR3 sequence (DNA): TGTGCCAGCAGCTTAAGGGCGGGGGCCCCGGTATACGAGCAGTACTTC. Translated: CASSLRAGAPVYEQYF.

J is TRBJ1-2 and V is TRBV20-1; D is possibly TRBD1 (5 bases). This CDR3 contains 11 residues. The germline V gene encodes CDR1 DFQATT and CDR2 SNEGSKA (reference sequence). V was trimmed by 8 bases and J by 3 bases, leaving 10 bases between them. In DNA form, the CDR3 reads TGCAGTCAGGGCCCTGACTATGGCTACACCTTC. Amino acids: CSQGPDYGYTF.

This clone has only a few counts. This chain joins TRBV4-2 and TRBJ1-6; a possible D gene is TRBD1 (6 bases). The CDR3 is 18 amino acids. CDR1 and CDR2 from the germline V gene are LGHNA and YNFKEQ. The V and J ends lost 1 base and 4 bases respectively, with 17 bases between them. The DNA for the CDR3 is TGTGCCAGCAGCCAAGTAGGCGGGGGCTCGGGATATAATTCACCCCTCCACTTT. Its translation is CASSQVGGGSGYNSPLHF.

The genes are TRBV4-1 and TRBJ2-7; tentative D call: TRBD2 (6 bases). Germline assignment: CDR1 MGHRA and CDR2 YSYEKL. V was shortened by 1 base and J by 5 bases, with 12 bases between the two germline ends. This CDR3 region has 14 residues. The CDR3 loop is CASSQGDSYDEQYF. CDR3 sequence (DNA): TGCGCCAGCAGCCAAGGGGACTCCTATGACGAGCAGTACTTC.

The chain is built from TRBV7-9 and TRBJ1-2, with 7 bases identical to TRBD1. The V gene end was trimmed by 6 bases and the J gene end by 5 bases; junction bases not matched to a gene: 3. The CDR3 contains 12 residues. Germline-derived CDR1 and CDR2 are SEHNR and FQNEAQ (reference sequence). CDR3 protein: CASRGQTYGYTF. CDR3 in DNA: TGTGCCAGCAGGGGACAGACGTATGGCTACACCTTC.

The V gene is TRBV4-1, the J gene TRBJ1-2, with 7 bases aligning to TRBD1. Germline V lookup: CDR1 MGHRA, CDR2 YSYEKL. CDR3 length: 14 residues. The V and J ends lost 3 bases and 4 bases, in that order; junction bases with no gene match: 5. CDR3 amino acids: CASSQADRSYGYTF. The CDR3, as DNA: TGCGCCAGCAGCCAGGCGGACAGGAGCTATGGCTACACCTTC.

The chain has TRBV7-2 and TRBJ2-7; unclear D gene. V lost 5 bases and J 7 bases, leaving 9 bases between the germline ends. CDR3 length: 11 amino acids. In germline, CDR1 is SGHTA, CDR2 FQGNSA. CDR3 coding DNA: TGTGCCAGCAGCCCTAGTAGAGAGCAGTACTTC. Encoded protein: CASSPSREQYF. The full variable domain, completed using reference TRBV7-2 and TRBJ2-7, is GAGVSQSPSNKVTEKGKDVELRCDPISGHTALYWYRQSLGQGLEFLIYFQGNSAPDKSGLPSDRFSAERTGGSVSTLTIQRTQQEDSAVYLCASSPSREQYFGPGTRLTVT.

The rearrangement joins TRBV4-2 to TRBJ1-5; TRBD1 agrees at 9 bases. CDR1 is LGHNA, CDR2 YNFKEQ, per germline. With 3 bases clipped from V and 6 bases from J, the junction kept 9 bases outside the gene matches. CDR3 size: 16 residues. CDR3 amino acids: CASSHTGTGKGQPQHF. The DNA for the CDR3 is TGTGCCAGCAGCCATACCGGGACAGGGAAGGGTCAGCCCCAGCATTTT.

The gene calls are TRBV27 and TRBJ2-3; the D gene is possibly TRBD2 (6 bases). The ends were cut back, 3 bases at V and 1 base at J, with 8 bases in the middle. The length of the CDR3 is 14 residues. CDR1 and CDR2 (germline): MNHEY, SMNVEV (reference sequence). CDR3 bases: TGTGCCAGCAGTTTCCCGGGGGGCACAGATACGCAGTATTTT. Protein sequence: CASSFPGGTDTQYF.

The chain employs TRBV6-5 and TRBJ2-5; D perhaps matches TRBD1 (5 bases). Germline V CDR1 and CDR2: MNHEY, SVGAGI. The CDR3 runs to 13 residues. Trimming took off 6 bases at V and 4 bases at J, with 12 bases between the two ends. CDR3 DNA: TGTGCCAGCAGGGTAGGGGCAGGAGAGACCCAGTACTTC. Protein: CASRVGAGETQYF.

The V and J genes are TRBV29-1 and TRBJ2-1; 10 bases align to TRBD2. Germline V CDR1 and CDR2: SQVTM, ANQGSEA. J was trimmed by 8 bases and V by 6 bases; bases with no gene match: 7. The CDR3 is 13 amino acids. The CDR3: CSVYSGRSYEQFF. CDR3 DNA: TGCAGCGTATATAGCGGGAGGTCCTATGAGCAGTTCTTC.

The gene calls are TRBV7-2 and TRBJ2-7; tentatively, D is TRBD2 (6 bases). CDR1 is SGHTA and CDR2 is FQGNSA in the germline V gene. V was clipped by 4 bases and J by 2 bases, with 15 bases between them. This CDR3 comprises 15 residues. The CDR3 sequence is CASSSPGRDPYEQYF. In nucleotides, the CDR3 is TGTGCCAGCAGCTCCCCGGGGCGGGACCCCTACGAGCAGTACTTC.

This clone has a single count. The rearrangement joins TRBV4-2 to TRBJ2-3, with TRBD2 matching 8 bases. V lost 1 base and J lost 2; bases outside the gene matches: 11. The CDR3 sequence is 18 residues long. Germline V CDR1 and CDR2: LGHNA, YNFKEQ. This chain's CDR3 is CASSQGPGLASTTDTQYF. The CDR3 DNA reads as TGTGCCAGCAGCCAAGGCCCAGGACTAGCCTCCACCACAGATACGCAGTATTTT.